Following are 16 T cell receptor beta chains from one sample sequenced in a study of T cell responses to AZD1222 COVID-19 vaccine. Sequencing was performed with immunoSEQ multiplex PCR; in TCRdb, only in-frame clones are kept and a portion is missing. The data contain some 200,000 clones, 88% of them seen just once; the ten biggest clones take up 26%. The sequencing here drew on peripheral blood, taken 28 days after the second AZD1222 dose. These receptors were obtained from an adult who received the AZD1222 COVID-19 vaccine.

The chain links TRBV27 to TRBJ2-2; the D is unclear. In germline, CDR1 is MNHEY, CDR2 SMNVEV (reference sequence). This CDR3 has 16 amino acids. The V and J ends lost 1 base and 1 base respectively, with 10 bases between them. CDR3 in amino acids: CASSLLAQQNTGELFF. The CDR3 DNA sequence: TGTGCCAGCAGTTTATTGGCACAGCAGAACACCGGGGAGCTGTTTTTT.

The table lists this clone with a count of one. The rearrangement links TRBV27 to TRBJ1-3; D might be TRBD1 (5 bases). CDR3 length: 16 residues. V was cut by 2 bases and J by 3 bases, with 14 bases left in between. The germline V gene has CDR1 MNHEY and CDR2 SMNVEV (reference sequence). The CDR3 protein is CASSLGTGFDGNTIYF. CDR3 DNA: TGTGCCAGCAGTTTAGGCACAGGATTCGATGGAAACACCATATATTTT.

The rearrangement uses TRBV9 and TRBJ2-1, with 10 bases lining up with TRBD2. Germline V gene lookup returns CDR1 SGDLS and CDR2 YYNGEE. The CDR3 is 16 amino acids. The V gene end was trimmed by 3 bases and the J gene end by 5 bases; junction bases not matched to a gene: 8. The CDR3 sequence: CASSASGTSAHNEQFF. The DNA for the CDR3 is TGTGCCAGCAGCGCTTCCGGGACTAGCGCCCACAATGAGCAGTTCTTC.

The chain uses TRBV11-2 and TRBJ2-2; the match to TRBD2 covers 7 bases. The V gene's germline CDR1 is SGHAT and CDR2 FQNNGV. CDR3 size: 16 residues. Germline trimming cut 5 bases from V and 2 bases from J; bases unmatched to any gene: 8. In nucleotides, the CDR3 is TGTGCCAGCAGCACCCACGGGGGGATAAACACCGGGGAGCTGTTTTTT. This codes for CASSTHGGINTGELFF. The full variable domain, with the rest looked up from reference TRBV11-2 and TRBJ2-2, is EAGVAQSPRYKIIEKRQSVAFWCNPISGHATLYWYQQILGQGPKLLIQFQNNGVVDDSQLPKDRFSAERLKGVDSTLKIQPAKLEDSAVYLCASSTHGGINTGELFFGEGSRLTVL.

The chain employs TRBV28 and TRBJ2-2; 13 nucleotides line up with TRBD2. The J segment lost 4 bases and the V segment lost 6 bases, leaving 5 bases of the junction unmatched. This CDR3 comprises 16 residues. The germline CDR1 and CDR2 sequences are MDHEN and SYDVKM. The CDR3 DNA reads TGTGCCAGCAGGGATACTAGCGGGAGGGGCACCGGGGAGCTGTTTTTT. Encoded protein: CASRDTSGRGTGELFF.

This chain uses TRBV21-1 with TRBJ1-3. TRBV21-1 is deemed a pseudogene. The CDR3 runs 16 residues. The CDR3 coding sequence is TGTGCCAGCAGCAAAGTTGGAGGTCCCTCTGGAAACACCATATATTTT. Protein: CASSKVGGPSGNTIYF.

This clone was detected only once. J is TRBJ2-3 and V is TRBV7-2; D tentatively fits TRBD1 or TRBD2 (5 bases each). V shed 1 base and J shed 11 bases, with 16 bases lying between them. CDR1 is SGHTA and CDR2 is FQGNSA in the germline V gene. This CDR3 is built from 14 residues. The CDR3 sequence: CASSLGGSSVGQYF. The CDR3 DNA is TGTGCCAGCAGCTTAGGGGGGAGCTCGGTCGGGCAGTATTTT.

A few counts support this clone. The CDR3 protein is CASSTPGERRGYTF. CDR3 coding DNA: TGTGCCAGCAGCACGCCGGGGGAACGGCGTGGCTACACCTTC. This sequence joins TRBV28 and TRBJ1-2; D might be TRBD1 (5 bases). The V end lost 6 bases, the J end lost 7 bases, and 18 bases lay between the germline ends. CDR3 length equals 14 residues. CDR1 MDHEN and CDR2 SYDVKM come from the germline V gene.

CDR3 sequence reads: CASSPIRGRHEQYF. In DNA form, the CDR3 reads TGTGCCAGCAGCCCTATCAGGGGGCGGCACGAGCAGTACTTC. The genes are TRBV28 and TRBJ2-7; 8 bases are shared with TRBD1. With V trimmed by 6 bases and J by 5 bases, 9 bases remained unmatched. Germline values: CDR1 MDHEN, CDR2 SYDVKM. CDR3 length equals 14 residues.

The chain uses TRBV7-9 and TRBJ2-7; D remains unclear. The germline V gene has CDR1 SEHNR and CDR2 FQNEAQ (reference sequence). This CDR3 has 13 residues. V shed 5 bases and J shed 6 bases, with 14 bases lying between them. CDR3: CASSPQAGGEQYF. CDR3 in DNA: TGTGCCAGCAGCCCCCAGGCAGGCGGCGAGCAGTACTTC.

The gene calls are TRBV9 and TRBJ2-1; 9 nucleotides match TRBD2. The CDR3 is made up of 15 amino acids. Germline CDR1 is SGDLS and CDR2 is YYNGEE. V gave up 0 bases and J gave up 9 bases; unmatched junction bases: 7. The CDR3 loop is CASSVDPREGGEQFF. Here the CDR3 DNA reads TGTGCCAGCAGCGTAGACCCGCGGGAGGGCGGTGAGCAGTTCTTC.

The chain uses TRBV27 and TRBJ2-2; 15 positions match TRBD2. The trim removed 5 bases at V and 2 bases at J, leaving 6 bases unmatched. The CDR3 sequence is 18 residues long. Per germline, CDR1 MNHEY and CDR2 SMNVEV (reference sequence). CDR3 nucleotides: TGTGCCAGCAGTGTAGGACTAGCGGGAGGGCAAAACACCGGGGAGCTGTTTTTT. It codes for CASSVGLAGGQNTGELFF.

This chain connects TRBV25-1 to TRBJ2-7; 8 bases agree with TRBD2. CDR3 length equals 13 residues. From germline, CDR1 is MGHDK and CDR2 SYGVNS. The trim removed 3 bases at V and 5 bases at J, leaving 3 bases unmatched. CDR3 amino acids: CASSDRGGHEQYF. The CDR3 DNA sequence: TGTGCCAGCAGTGATCGGGGGGGCCACGAGCAGTACTTC.

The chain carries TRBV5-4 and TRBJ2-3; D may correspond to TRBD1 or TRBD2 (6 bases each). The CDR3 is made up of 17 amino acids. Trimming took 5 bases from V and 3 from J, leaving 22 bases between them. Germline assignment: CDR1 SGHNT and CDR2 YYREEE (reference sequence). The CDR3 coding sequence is TGTGCCAGCAGACCCGTCGGAGGGGGGCCCTCGACAGATACGCAGTATTTT. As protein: CASRPVGGGPSTDTQYF.

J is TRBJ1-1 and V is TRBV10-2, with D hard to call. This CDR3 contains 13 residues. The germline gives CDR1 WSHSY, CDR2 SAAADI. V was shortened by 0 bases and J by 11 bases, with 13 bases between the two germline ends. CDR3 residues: CASSESGRLVAFF. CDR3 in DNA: TGCGCCAGCAGTGAGTCGGGGAGGCTCGTGGCTTTCTTT.

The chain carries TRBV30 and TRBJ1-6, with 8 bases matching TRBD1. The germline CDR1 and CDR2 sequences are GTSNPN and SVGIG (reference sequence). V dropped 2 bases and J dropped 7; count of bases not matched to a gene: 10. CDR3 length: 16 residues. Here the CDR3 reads CAWSSPLRQGNSPLHF. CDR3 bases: TGTGCCTGGAGTAGCCCCCTAAGACAGGGGAATTCACCCCTCCACTTT.